The clone carrying this T cell receptor (beta chain) was seen repeatedly, ten times or more. This entry belongs to a study of glioma-infiltrating T cells. The iRepertoire nested amplicon-rescue multiplex PCR amplified TCR alpha and beta CDR3s from RNA. TCRdb re-called the multiplex PCR reads through MiXCR, storing one row per CDR3 protein. The sample holds about 93,000 distinct CDR3 sequences, 35% to 45% seen once. V dropped 6 bases and J dropped 5; count of bases not matched to a gene: 6. This CDR3 contains 14 residues. Germline CDR1 is SNHLY and CDR2 is FYNNEI. The sequence came from a human donor with low-grade glioma or glioblastoma, undergoing nonglioma brain surgery, or in good health (not recorded which). Sequencing input: glioma tissue, nonneoplastic brain tissue, or PBMCs (not recorded which). The chain is built from TRBV2 and TRBJ2-3, with 9 bases fitting TRBD1. The CDR3 region is CASRLTGGKDTQYF. The CDR3, as DNA: TGTGCCAGCAGATTGACAGGGGGTAAAGATACGCAGTATTTT.